The source of this TCR beta chain is a study of shared T cell receptors in the human thymus. V was pared by 4 bases and J by 2 bases, with 4 bases of the junction left unmatched. Germline V CDR1 and CDR2: ENHRY, SYGVKD. The CDR3 loop spans 14 amino acids. Here immunoSEQ multiplex PCR was the method, and the copy in TCRdb shows in-frame clones only, minus some. The sample comprises some 700,000 clones, around 85% of which are singletons, and roughly 0.01% rests with the top ten. These same records also appear under a second study, on human thymus T cells.

The clonotype originates from a girl in the first two years of life with a congenital heart defect. Sequenced input: thymocytes. The chain employs TRBV10-3 and TRBJ2-7; TRBD1 matches at 8 bases. The CDR3 nucleotides are TGTGCCATCAGTGCGGACAGGGAGACCTACGAGCAGTACTTC. As protein: CAISADRETYEQYF.